One T cell receptor beta chain is described in this entry. This entry comes from a study of PD-L1 blockade in urothelial cancer. This table comes from immunoSEQ multiplex PCR, and its TCRdb copy is limited to in-frame clones, with some not included. This table holds approximately 45,000 clones, 75% to 85% found once. Germline V lookup: CDR1 SGHVS, CDR2 FNYEAQ. V lost 0 bases to trimming and J lost 4 bases, with 15 bases between them. This CDR3 is built from 16 residues. Time point in this sample: pretreatment peripheral blood. This receptor was identified in a man aged 50 to 60 with urothelial cancer. The material was PBMCs, obtained around atezolizumab (anti-PD-L1) treatment. The chain is built from TRBV7-6 and TRBJ1-1, with no clear D. The DNA of the CDR3 is TGTGCCAGCAGCTTAGCGCTTACAGTCCGGGGCACTGAAGCTTTCTTT. Its protein product is CASSLALTVRGTEAFF.